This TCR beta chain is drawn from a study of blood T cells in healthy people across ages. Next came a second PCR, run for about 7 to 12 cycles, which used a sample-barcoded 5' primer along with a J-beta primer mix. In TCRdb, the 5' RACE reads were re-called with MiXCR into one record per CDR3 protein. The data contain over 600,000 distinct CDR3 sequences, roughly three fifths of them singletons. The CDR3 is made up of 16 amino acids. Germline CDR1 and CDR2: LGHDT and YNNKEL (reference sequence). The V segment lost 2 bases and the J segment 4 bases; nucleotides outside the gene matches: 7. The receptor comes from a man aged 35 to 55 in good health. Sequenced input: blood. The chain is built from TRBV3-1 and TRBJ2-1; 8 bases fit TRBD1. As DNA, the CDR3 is TGTGCCAGCAGCCAACCGCGGGACAGGAGATACAATGAGCAGTTCTTC. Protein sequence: CASSQPRDRRYNEQFF.